The rows below give T cell receptor beta chains drawn from one sample of a study of PD-1 blockade in classical Hodgkin lymphoma. The method was immunoSEQ multiplex PCR; TCRdb's version includes in-frame clones alone and lacks a portion of them. This sample has tens of thousands of clones, with just over 90% found just once. The sequenced sample was peripheral blood mononuclear cells (PBMCs), obtained before the fourth cycle of nivolumab. The receptors were sampled from a human donor with classical Hodgkin lymphoma. CDR3s include the opening cysteine and the closing phenylalanine or tryptophan. The D gene is left open where the match is weak. A row's size may be missing; if present it is once, few, many or a size class.

j_call clone_size d_call v_call cdr3_nt cdr3_aa
TRBJ2-7 NA NA TRBV9 TGTGCCAGCAGCGTAGTTGATGTCGGCGAGCAGTACTTC CASSVVDVGEQYF
TRBJ2-3 NA NA TRBV10-3 TGTGCCACCGGGGGTGGGGGGAGCACAGATACGCAGTATTTT CATGGGGSTDTQYF
TRBJ2-2 NA TRBD2 TRBV7-3 TGTGCCAGCAGCTTACTAGCGGGGGAAGCCGGGGAGCTGTTTTTT CASSLLAGEAGELFF
TRBJ2-2 NA TRBD1 TRBV5-4 TGTGCCAGCAGCTGGGACAGGATCGACACCGGGGAGCTGTTTTTT CASSWDRIDTGELFF
TRBJ1-2 NA NA TRBV19 TGTGCCAGTAGTATAGATGGGACGCAGTCTTGGGGCTACACCTTC CASSIDGTQSWGYTF
TRBJ1-5 NA NA TRBV28 TGTGCCAGCAGCGGATTCCAGGCTAGCAATCAGCCCCAGCATTTT CASSGFQASNQPQHF
TRBJ1-1 once NA TRBV28 TGTGCCAGCAGTTCCCACCCAGAGAACACTGAAGCTTTCTTT CASSSHPENTEAFF
TRBJ2-7 NA NA TRBV11-2 TGTGCCAGCAGCTTAGTTCCTCGACTAGTCTACGAGCAGTACTTC CASSLVPRLVYEQYF
TRBJ2-3 NA NA TRBV19 TGTGCCAGTAGTGACAGACGCCTATCTCCCCCAGATACGCAGTATTTT CASSDRRLSPPDTQYF
TRBJ1-5 NA NA TRBV5-6 TGTGCCAGCACAAAAATGACAGGCAGGAATCAGCCCCAGCATTTT CASTKMTGRNQPQHF
TRBJ1-4 NA NA TRBV9 TGTGCCAGCAGCTTGAGCCCCAGGACAGATAATGAAAAACTGTTTTTT CASSLSPRTDNEKLFF
TRBJ1-2 NA NA TRBV2 TGTGCCAGCTCCCGGACAGCAGCTAACTATGGCTACACCTTC CASSRTAANYGYTF
TRBJ1-4 NA NA TRBV30 TGTGCCTGGAGTGTACCCCGGCCAGGCGATAATGAAAAACTGTTTTTT CAWSVPRPGDNEKLFF
TRBJ2-2 NA NA TRBV14 TGTGCCAGCAGCCAAGTTCCGGGACGGGACTTCACCGGGGAGCTGTTTTTT CASSQVPGRDFTGELFF
TRBJ2-7 NA NA TRBV18 TGTGCCAGCTCCCGGGAGGGGGCGCGCGAGCAGTACTTC CASSREGAREQYF
TRBJ2-5 NA NA TRBV6-4 TGTGCCAGCAGTGACTCGATCCACGGGACCCAGTACTTC CASSDSIHGTQYF
TRBJ1-2 NA NA TRBV13 TGTGCCAGCAGCTTAGGGACTAACTATAGGGGCTACACCTTC CASSLGTNYRGYTF
TRBJ1-2 NA NA TRBV12-5 TGTGCTAGTGGTTTGCCCTCGGGGCGAGGCTACACCTTC CASGLPSGRGYTF
TRBJ1-3 NA NA TRBV6-6 TGTGCCATACGGACATCTGGAAACACCATATATTTT CAIRTSGNTIYF
TRBJ2-7 NA TRBD2 TRBV4-2 TGTGCCAGCAGCCAAGATCAAGCGGGGGGCTACGAGCAGTACTTC CASSQDQAGGYEQYF
TRBJ2-7 NA NA TRBV7-9 TGTGCCAGCAGCTCCTTAGGGGGAGTGAATGAGCAGTACTTC CASSSLGGVNEQYF
TRBJ1-5 NA NA TRBV7-9 TGTGCCAGCAGCTTAGAGACGGATCCCCAGCATTTT CASSLETDPQHF
TRBJ1-2 NA NA TRBV30 TGTGCCTGGAATCCGGAGGGAAACTATGGCTACACCTTC CAWNPEGNYGYTF
TRBJ1-5 NA NA TRBV7-8 TGTGCCAGCAGCTCTTCCAGGCTTCAGCCCCAGCATTTT CASSSSRLQPQHF